These T cell receptor beta chains were read from a single sample in a study of blood T cell repertoires in COVID-19. Method: immunoSEQ multiplex PCR; TCRdb's copy keeps in-frame clones and lacks some. The table records about 83,000 clones, approximately 86% of them present only once. The sequencing sample was made of peripheral blood. These receptors all come from a man older than 75 with active or convalescent COVID-19. The CDR3 runs from the conserved cysteine through the conserved F or W. D genes are given only for firm matches. For some rows the clone size is stated as once, few or many, or as a class when expanded; others skip it.

TRBV30	-	TRBJ1-2	11	-	TGTGCCTGTAACAGAGTCTATGGCTACACCTTC	CACNRVYGYTF
TRBV5-4	TRBD1	TRBJ1-1	16	once	TGTGCCAGCAGCTTGGTTCCGGGACAGAGATACGCTGAAGCTTTCTTT	CASSLVPGQRYAEAFF
TRBV6-5	-	TRBJ1-5	14	once	TGTGCCAGCGGGGGCAGGGACCCCAATCAGCCCCAGCATTTT	CASGGRDPNQPQHF
TRBV11-2	-	TRBJ1-1	15	-	TGTGCCAGCAGCTTTACCTTTGTCGGCGGAACTGAAGCTTTCTTT	CASSFTFVGGTEAFF
TRBV5-1	-	TRBJ2-1	16	-	TGCGCCAGCAGCTTGGACGGGGTCCCCTCCTACAATGAGCAGTTCTTC	CASSLDGVPSYNEQFF
TRBV18	-	TRBJ2-2	16	-	TGTGCCAGCTCCCCGAGGGACACACGGAACACCGGGGAGCTGTTTTTT	CASSPRDTRNTGELFF
TRBV6-6	TRBD1	TRBJ1-3	14	-	TGTGCCACCGCGACAGGGGGCTCTGGAAACACCATATATTTT	CATATGGSGNTIYF
TRBV28	-	TRBJ2-5	13	-	TGTGCCAGCAGTCCCCTCCGGCTACGGGCCCAGTACTTC	CASSPLRLRAQYF
TRBV5-6	-	TRBJ1-2	15	once	TGTGCCAGCAGCTTGGTTGGCAGGGTGGTCGGCGGCTACACCTTC	CASSLVGRVVGGYTF
TRBV18	TRBD2	TRBJ2-3	21	-	TGTGCCAGCTCTGAGGGCCAGGGAAGTTGGAGTAGCGGGATCGGGACAGATACGCAGTATTTT	CASSEGQGSWSSGIGTDTQYF
TRBV7-9	TRBD2	TRBJ2-5	17	-	TGTGCCAGCAGCCGGACTGTAGCGGGAGGTAGTCAAGAGACCCAGTACTTC	CASSRTVAGGSQETQYF
TRBV5-1	TRBD1	TRBJ1-3	13	-	TGCGCCAGCCAGGGGGTATTTGGAAACACCATATATTTT	CASQGVFGNTIYF
TRBV5-4	TRBD2	TRBJ2-1	18	-	TGTGCCAGCAGCTTGGATCCCGGGACTAGCGGGAGTAGCAATGAGCAGTTCTTC	CASSLDPGTSGSSNEQFF
TRBV7-9	-	TRBJ2-3	13	-	TGTGCCAGCAGTCGAACTAGCACAGATACGCAGTATTTT	CASSRTSTDTQYF
TRBV28	-	TRBJ2-5	11	once	TGTGCCAGCAGCCTTACTCGGACCCAGTACTTC	CASSLTRTQYF
TRBV27	-	TRBJ1-5	13	-	TGTGCCAGCACCAGATATAGCAATCAGCCCCAGCATTTT	CASTRYSNQPQHF
TRBV3-1/TRBV3-2	-	TRBJ1-1	12	-	TGTGCCAGCAGCCCCCGAGCAGGTGAAGCTTTCTTT	CASSPRAGEAFF
TRBV4-2	TRBD1	TRBJ2-2	13	-	TGTGCCAGCAGCCAAAACAGGGGAGGGGAGCTGTTTTTT	CASSQNRGGELFF
TRBV7-8	TRBD1	TRBJ1-2	14	-	TGTGCCAGCAGCGCCGGCCGGGACAGGGGGCTTTGGACCTTC	CASSAGRDRGLWTF
TRBV7-6	TRBD2	TRBJ2-1	17	few	TGTGCCAGCAGCTTATACCCCGGGACTAGCTCCTACAATGAGCAGTTCTTC	CASSLYPGTSSYNEQFF
TRBV5-6	-	TRBJ1-6	15	-	TGTGCCAGCAGCTTGTCCGGAGGCTATAATTCACCCCTCCACTTT	CASSLSGGYNSPLHF
TRBV6-2/TRBV6-3	-	TRBJ1-5	16	-	TGTGCCAGCAGCCCTGAACCGGGACAATCTAATCAGCCCCAGCATTTT	CASSPEPGQSNQPQHF
TRBV6-5	-	TRBJ2-5	13	-	TGTGCCAGCAGACGCGGACAGCAAGAGACCCAGTACTTC	CASRRGQQETQYF
TRBV9	TRBD2	TRBJ2-1	16	-	TGTGCCAGCAGCGGTAGGATACTAGCGGGTTCCAATGAGCAGTTCTTC	CASSGRILAGSNEQFF
TRBV6-1	TRBD1	TRBJ1-1	13	-	TGTGCCAGCAGGGACAGGGGGAACACTGAAGCTTTCTTT	CASRDRGNTEAFF
TRBV5-4	-	TRBJ1-2	13	-	TGTGCCAGCAGCGCGCAGGGGTTTCATGGCTACACCTTC	CASSAQGFHGYTF
TRBV11-3	TRBD1	TRBJ1-2	15	-	TGTGCCAGCAGCCCTGACAGGGAAAGCATTTATGGCTACACCTTC	CASSPDRESIYGYTF
TRBV3-1/TRBV3-2	-	TRBJ1-3	15	once	TGTGCCAGCAGCCACCCGCGGCGTCGAGGAAACACCATATATTTT	CASSHPRRRGNTIYF
TRBV3-1/TRBV3-2	-	TRBJ1-2	11	-	TGTGCCAGCAGCTCTCCGGTTGGCTACACCTTC	CASSSPVGYTF
TRBV24-1	TRBD1	TRBJ1-5	16	-	TGTGCCACCAGCTCGACAGGGTACGGAAGCAATCAGCCCCAGCATTTT	CATSSTGYGSNQPQHF
TRBV6-1	TRBD1	TRBJ2-3	17	-	TGTGCCAGCAGTGAAGTCCCAGGGGGCCGAAGCACAGATACGCAGTATTTT	CASSEVPGGRSTDTQYF
TRBV7-2	TRBD1	TRBJ1-6	17	-	TGTGCCAGCAGCCTCGACCTTTCCGGGACAGGGGAATCACCCCTCCACTTT	CASSLDLSGTGESPLHF
TRBV6-6	-	TRBJ1-5	15	-	TGTGCCAGCAGTTACTCGGCGGATAGCAATCAGCCCCAGCATTTT	CASSYSADSNQPQHF
TRBV24-1	TRBD2	TRBJ2-1	15	-	TGTGCCACCAGTGATGACCGGACTAGCAGCAATGAGCAGTTCTTC	CATSDDRTSSNEQFF
TRBV11-3	-	TRBJ2-5	14	-	TGTGCCAGCAGCTTAGAGGGGCCTCTAGAGACCCAGTACTTC	CASSLEGPLETQYF
TRBV5-4	-	TRBJ1-3	13	-	TGTGCCAGCAGCTCAGGGTCGGGAAACACCATATATTTT	CASSSGSGNTIYF
TRBV16	TRBD1	TRBJ1-1	14	-	TGTGCCAGCAGCCCGCAGGGGGGGAACACTGAAGCTTTCTTT	CASSPQGGNTEAFF
TRBV15	TRBD1	TRBJ1-3	14	-	TGTGCCACCAGCAAGGACAGGGGGCTGAACACCATATATTTT	CATSKDRGLNTIYF
TRBV24-1	-	TRBJ1-2	13	-	TGTGCCACCCGGGACTCAACGGGGTCTGGCTACACCTTC	CATRDSTGSGYTF
TRBV3-1/TRBV3-2	TRBD2	TRBJ2-1	16	-	TGTGCCAGCAGCCAAGATTTAAGGACTAGGTACAATGAGCAGTTCTTC	CASSQDLRTRYNEQFF
TRBV11-3	TRBD1	TRBJ1-1	17	once	TGTGCCAGCAGCTTTGCCAGGGGGCCCCCCATGAACACTGAAGCTTTCTTT	CASSFARGPPMNTEAFF
TRBV19	TRBD1	TRBJ2-1	15	-	TGTGCCAGTAGTATACAGGGGGCGTTCAACAATGAGCAGTTCTTC	CASSIQGAFNNEQFF
TRBV24-1	TRBD1	TRBJ1-4	16	-	TGTGCCACCAGTGACTCCTCCGGGACAGGGTCAGAAAAACTGTTTTTT	CATSDSSGTGSEKLFF
TRBV12-3/TRBV12-4	-	TRBJ2-1	12	-	TGTGCCATTTTGGGGGGCTACAATGAGCAGTTCTTC	CAILGGYNEQFF
TRBV3-1/TRBV3-2	TRBD2	TRBJ2-3	14	once	TGTGCCAGCAGCCGAAGCGGGGCCACAGATACGCAGTATTTT	CASSRSGATDTQYF
TRBV19	-	TRBJ2-1	12	-	TGTGCCACCTTCGACGGGAGCGATGAGCAGTTCTTC	CATFDGSDEQFF
TRBV5-1	TRBD1	TRBJ1-6	15	-	TGCGCCAGCAGCTTGGAGGGGACAGGGAGGGCACCCCTCCACTTT	CASSLEGTGRAPLHF
TRBV11-3	-	TRBJ1-1	14	-	TGTGCCAGCAGTCCAGTTCGTGGGAACACTGAAGCTTTCTTT	CASSPVRGNTEAFF
TRBV5-8	TRBD2	TRBJ2-5	18	-	TGTGCCAGCAGCTTCGGACTAGCGGGGGCCCTTGCTCAAGAGACCCAGTACTTC	CASSFGLAGALAQETQYF
TRBV19	TRBD1	TRBJ1-5	15	-	TGTGCCAGTAAATACCGGGACAGCTACAATCAGCCCCAGCATTTT	CASKYRDSYNQPQHF
TRBV7-2	-	TRBJ1-1	15	-	TGTGCCAGCAGCCACGACAACCCGTTGAACACTGAAGCTTTCTTT	CASSHDNPLNTEAFF
TRBV2	-	TRBJ1-1	16	once	TGTGCCAGCAGTGAGCGGGGGGGGCGGAGGCGGACTGAAGCTTTCTTT	CASSERGGRRRTEAFF
TRBV2	-	TRBJ1-5	12	once	TGTGCCAGCATGACGCGGGATCAGCCCCAGCATTTT	CASMTRDQPQHF
TRBV6-1	-	TRBJ1-6	16	-	TGTGCCAGCAGTGCCCGACAGAGCTCCTATAATTCACCCCTCCACTTT	CASSARQSSYNSPLHF
TRBV19	TRBD1	TRBJ1-4	16	-	TGTGCCAGTAGACATACAGGGGGACCGGGGAATGAAAAACTGTTTTTT	CASRHTGGPGNEKLFF